This T cell receptor beta chain was recovered during a study of response to subunit inactivated influenza vaccine. The table lists this clonotype with a few counts. Its antigen is undetermined. MiXCR, applied by TCRdb to the RT-PCR reads, yields one record per CDR3 protein. In the table there are 400,000 to 550,000 distinct CDR3 sequences, 25% of which are singletons. Notes on the study in general: New T cells are recruited in small numbers by each seasonal influenza vaccination, according to the authors' suggestion.

The material was CD4+ T cells sorted from PBMCs, obtained approximately 5 days after vaccination. The sequence came from a man over 45 who received an inactivated influenza vaccine.

The DNA for the CDR3 is TGTGCCAGCAGCCAATTCACAGGAACCACCGGGGAGCTGTTTTTT. The encoded protein is CASSQFTGTTGELFF. V gene TRBV3-1 combines with J gene TRBJ2-2; a possible D gene is TRBD1 (5 bases). The ends were cut back, 2 bases at V and 4 bases at J, with 11 bases in the middle. There are 15 residues in the CDR3. The V gene's germline CDR1 is LGHDT and CDR2 YNNKEL (reference sequence).